The 2 T cell receptor beta chains listed next were all sequenced from one sample in a study of Ad26.COV2.S vaccination and SARS-CoV-2 variants. Treatment here: some 20 received Ad26.COV2.S at low or high dose, single or two shots; about 5 received placebo; per-sample allocation not given. Following the first vaccine or placebo injection, samples were taken on day 63. Data came from immunoSEQ multiplex PCR; TCRdb stores just in-frame clones and leaves some out. The sample has about 410,000 clones, roughly 90% seen once; the top ten hold 1.9%. The specimen comprised peripheral blood, sampled in a trial of Ad26.COV2.S vaccine versus placebo. These receptors originate from a person between 18 and 65 years old who received the Ad26.COV2.S COVID-19 vaccine or a placebo.

This clone came up a few times. The chain employs TRBV27 and TRBJ2-3; D remains unclear. The CDR3 consists of 14 residues. From germline, CDR1 is MNHEY and CDR2 SMNVEV (reference sequence). Trimming removed 4 bases from V and 4 bases from J, with 12 bases in between. CDR3 residues: CASSSRPHADTQYF. The CDR3 region has the DNA TGTGCCAGCAGTTCCAGGCCGCACGCAGATACGCAGTATTTT.

The table lists this clone with a count of one. The chain has TRBV7-8 and TRBJ1-2, with D uncertain. Trimming removed 1 base from V and 0 bases from J, with 9 bases in between. The CDR3 covers 15 residues. CDR1 and CDR2 from the germline V gene are SGHVS and FQNEAQ. The CDR3 DNA sequence: TGTGCCAGCAGCTTAGAGTCACAGCCTAACTATGGCTACACCTTC. Residues: CASSLESQPNYGYTF.